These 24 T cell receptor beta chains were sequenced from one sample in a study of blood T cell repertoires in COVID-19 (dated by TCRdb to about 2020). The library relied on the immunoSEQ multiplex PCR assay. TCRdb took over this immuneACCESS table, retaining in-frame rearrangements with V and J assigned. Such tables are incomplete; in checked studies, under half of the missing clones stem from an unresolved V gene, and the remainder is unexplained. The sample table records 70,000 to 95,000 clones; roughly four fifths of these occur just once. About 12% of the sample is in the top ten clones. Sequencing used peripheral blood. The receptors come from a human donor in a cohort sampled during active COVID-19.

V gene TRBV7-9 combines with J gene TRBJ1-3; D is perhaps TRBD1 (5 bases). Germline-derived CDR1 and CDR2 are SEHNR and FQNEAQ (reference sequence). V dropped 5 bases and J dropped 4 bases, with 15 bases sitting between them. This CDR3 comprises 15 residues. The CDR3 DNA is TGTGCCAGCAGCCCCCGAGGAGGGGCCGGAAACACCATATATTTT. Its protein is CASSPRGGAGNTIYF.

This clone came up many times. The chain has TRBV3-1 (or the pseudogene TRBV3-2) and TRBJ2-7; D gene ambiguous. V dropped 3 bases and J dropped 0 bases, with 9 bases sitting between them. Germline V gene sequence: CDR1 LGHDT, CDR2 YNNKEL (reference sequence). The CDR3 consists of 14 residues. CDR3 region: CASSQYRNSYEQYF. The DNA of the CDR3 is TGTGCCAGCAGCCAGTATAGAAACTCCTACGAGCAGTACTTC.

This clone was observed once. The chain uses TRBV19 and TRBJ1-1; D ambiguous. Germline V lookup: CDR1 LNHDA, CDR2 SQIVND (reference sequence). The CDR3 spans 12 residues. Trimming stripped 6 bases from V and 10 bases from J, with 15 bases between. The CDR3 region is CASSDRVAGAFF. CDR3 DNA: TGTGCCAGTAGCGACCGGGTCGCGGGAGCTTTCTTT.

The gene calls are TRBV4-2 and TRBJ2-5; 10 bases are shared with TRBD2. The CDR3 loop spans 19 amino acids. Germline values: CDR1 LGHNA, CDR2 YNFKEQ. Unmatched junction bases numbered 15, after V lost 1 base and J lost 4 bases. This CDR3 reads CASSQGASGGMGFRETQYF. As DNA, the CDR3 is TGTGCCAGCAGCCAAGGCGCTAGCGGGGGAATGGGTTTCCGAGAGACCCAGTACTTC.

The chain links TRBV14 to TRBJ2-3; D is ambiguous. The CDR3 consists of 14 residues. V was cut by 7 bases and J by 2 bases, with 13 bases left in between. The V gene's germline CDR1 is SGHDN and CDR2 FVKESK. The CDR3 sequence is CASNIGLPTDTQYF. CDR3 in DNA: TGTGCCAGCAATATCGGTCTACCCACAGATACGCAGTATTTT. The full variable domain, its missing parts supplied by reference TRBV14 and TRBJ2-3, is EAGVTQFPSHSVIEKGQTVTLRCDPISGHDNLYWYRRVMGKEIKFLLHFVKESKQDESGMPNNRFLAERTGGTYSTLKVQPAELEDSGVYFCASNIGLPTDTQYFGPGTRLTVL.

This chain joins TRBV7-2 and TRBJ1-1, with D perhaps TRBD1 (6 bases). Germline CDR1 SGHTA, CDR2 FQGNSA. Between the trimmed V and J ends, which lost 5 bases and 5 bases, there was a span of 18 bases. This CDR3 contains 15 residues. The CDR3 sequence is CASSPRGWAETEAFF. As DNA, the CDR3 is TGTGCCAGCAGCCCGAGGGGGTGGGCTGAAACTGAAGCTTTCTTT.

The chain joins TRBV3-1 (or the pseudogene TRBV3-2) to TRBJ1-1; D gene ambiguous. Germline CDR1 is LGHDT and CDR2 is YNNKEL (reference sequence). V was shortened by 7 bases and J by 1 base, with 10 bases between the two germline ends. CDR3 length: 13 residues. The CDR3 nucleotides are TGTGCCAGCACCCAGGCCGAGAACACTGAAGCTTTCTTT. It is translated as CASTQAENTEAFF.

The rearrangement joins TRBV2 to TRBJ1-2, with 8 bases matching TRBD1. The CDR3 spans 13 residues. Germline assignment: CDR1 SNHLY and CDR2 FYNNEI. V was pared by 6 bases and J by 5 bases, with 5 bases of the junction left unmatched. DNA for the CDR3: TGTGCCAGCAGCGCACAGGGGGGGTATGGCTACACCTTC. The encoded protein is CASSAQGGYGYTF.

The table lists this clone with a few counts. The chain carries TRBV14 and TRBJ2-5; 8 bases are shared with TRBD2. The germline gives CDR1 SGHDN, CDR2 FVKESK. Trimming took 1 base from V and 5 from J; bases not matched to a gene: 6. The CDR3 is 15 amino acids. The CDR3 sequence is CASSQGAGGWETQYF. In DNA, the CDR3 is TGTGCCAGCAGCCAAGGCGCGGGGGGTTGGGAGACCCAGTACTTC.

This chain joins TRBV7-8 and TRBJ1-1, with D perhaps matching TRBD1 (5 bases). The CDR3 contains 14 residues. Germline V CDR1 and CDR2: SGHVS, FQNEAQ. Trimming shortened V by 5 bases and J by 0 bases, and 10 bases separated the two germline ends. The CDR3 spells CASSLGRVNTEAFF. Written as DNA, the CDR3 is TGTGCCAGCAGCCTAGGCAGGGTGAACACTGAAGCTTTCTTT. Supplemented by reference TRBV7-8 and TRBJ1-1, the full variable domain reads GAGVSQSPRYKVAKRGQDVALRCDPISGHVSLFWYQQALGQGPEFLTYFQNEAQLDKSGLPSDRFFAERPEGSVSTLKIQRTQQEDSAVYLCASSLGRVNTEAFFGQGTRLTVV.

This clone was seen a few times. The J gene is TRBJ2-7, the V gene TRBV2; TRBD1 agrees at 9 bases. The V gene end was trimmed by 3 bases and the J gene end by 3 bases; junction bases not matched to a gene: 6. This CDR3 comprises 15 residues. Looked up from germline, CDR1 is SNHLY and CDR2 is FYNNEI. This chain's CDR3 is CASSDFRQGGYEQYF. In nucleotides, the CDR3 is TGTGCCAGCAGTGATTTCCGACAGGGGGGCTACGAGCAGTACTTC.

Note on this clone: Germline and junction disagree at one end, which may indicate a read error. The CDR3 loop reads CASSQERTGFVF. CDR3 DNA: TGTGCCAGCAGCCAAGAGCGGACAGGGTTCGTTTTT. The rearrangement uses TRBV4-2 and TRBJ1-4, with 8 bases aligning to TRBD1. CDR3 length equals 12 residues. Germline V gives CDR1 LGHNA, CDR2 YNFKEQ.

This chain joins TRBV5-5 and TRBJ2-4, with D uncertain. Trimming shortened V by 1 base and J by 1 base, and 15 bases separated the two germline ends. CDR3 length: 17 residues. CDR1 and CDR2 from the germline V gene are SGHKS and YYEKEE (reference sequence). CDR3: CASSLNSLLYAKNIQYF. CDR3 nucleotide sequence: TGTGCCAGCAGCTTGAACAGTCTCCTATACGCCAAAAACATTCAGTACTTC.

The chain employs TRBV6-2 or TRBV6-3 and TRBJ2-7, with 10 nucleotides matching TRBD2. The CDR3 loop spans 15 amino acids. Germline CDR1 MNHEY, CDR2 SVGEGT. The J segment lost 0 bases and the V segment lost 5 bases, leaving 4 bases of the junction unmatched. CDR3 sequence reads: CASSGLAVTSYEQYF. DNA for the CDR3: TGTGCCAGCAGTGGACTAGCGGTAACCTCCTACGAGCAGTACTTC.

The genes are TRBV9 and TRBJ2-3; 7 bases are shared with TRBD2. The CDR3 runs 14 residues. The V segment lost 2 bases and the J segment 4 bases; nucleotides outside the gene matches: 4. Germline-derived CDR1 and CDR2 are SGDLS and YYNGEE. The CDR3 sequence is CASSVGGRPDTQYF. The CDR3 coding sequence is TGTGCCAGCAGCGTGGGGGGGAGGCCAGATACGCAGTATTTT.

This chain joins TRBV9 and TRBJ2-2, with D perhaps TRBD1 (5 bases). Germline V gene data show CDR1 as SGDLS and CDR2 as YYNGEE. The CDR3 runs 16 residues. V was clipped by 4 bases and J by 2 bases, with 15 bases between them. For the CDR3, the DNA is TGTGCCAGCAGCCTCGGCGGAAGGGGTAACACCGGGGAGCTGTTTTTT. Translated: CASSLGGRGNTGELFF.

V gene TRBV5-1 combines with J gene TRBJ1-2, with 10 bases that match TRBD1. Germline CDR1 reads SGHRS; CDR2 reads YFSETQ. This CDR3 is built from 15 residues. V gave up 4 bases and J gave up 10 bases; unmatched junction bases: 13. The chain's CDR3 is CASSLPPGQGLVYTF. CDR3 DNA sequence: TGCGCCAGCAGCCTGCCCCCGGGACAGGGGTTGGTCTACACCTTC.

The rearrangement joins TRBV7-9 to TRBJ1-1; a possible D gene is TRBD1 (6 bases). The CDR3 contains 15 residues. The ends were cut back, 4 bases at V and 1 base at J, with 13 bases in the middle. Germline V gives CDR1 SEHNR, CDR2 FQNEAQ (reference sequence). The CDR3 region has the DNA TGTGCCAGCAGCTCGATCGACAGGCCGAACACTGAAGCTTTCTTT. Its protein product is CASSSIDRPNTEAFF.

The CDR3 bases are TGTGCCGGACATCGGCAGCCCCAGCATTTT. It encodes CAGHRQPQHF. The chain couples TRBV12-1 to TRBJ1-5; the table's D call TRBD1 went unverified against the DNA. TRBV12-1 is noted as a pseudogene. The CDR3 consists of 10 residues.

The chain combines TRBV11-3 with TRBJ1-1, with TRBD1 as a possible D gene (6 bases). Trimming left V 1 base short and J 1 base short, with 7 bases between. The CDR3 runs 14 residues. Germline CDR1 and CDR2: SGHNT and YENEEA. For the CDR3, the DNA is TGTGCCAGCAGCTTAGCGGGACAGAACACTGAAGCTTTCTTT. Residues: CASSLAGQNTEAFF.

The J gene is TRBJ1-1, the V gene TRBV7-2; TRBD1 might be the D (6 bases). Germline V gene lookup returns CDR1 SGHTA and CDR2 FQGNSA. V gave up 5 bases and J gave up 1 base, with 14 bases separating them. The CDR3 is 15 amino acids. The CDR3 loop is CASSTSGTPNTEAFF. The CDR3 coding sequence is TGTGCCAGCAGCACTTCCGGGACACCGAACACTGAAGCTTTCTTT.

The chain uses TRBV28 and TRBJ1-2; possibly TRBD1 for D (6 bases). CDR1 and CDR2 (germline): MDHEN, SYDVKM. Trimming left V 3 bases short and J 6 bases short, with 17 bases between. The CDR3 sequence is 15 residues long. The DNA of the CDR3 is TGTGCCAGCAGTTTCCCTATCCAGGGGATGGATGGCTACACCTTC. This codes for CASSFPIQGMDGYTF.

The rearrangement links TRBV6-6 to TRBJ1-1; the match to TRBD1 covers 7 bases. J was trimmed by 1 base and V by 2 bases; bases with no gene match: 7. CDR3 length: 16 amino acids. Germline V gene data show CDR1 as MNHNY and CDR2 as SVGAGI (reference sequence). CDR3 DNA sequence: TGTGCCAGCAGTTACCTATTGGACAGGTGGAACACTGAAGCTTTCTTT. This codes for CASSYLLDRWNTEAFF.

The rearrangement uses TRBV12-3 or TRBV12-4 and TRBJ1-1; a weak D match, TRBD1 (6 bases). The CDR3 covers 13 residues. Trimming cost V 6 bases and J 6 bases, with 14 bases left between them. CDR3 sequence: CASRTGHGAEAFF. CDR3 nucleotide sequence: TGTGCCAGCAGAACAGGGCACGGGGCTGAAGCTTTCTTT.